This T cell receptor (beta chain) is from a study of cytomegalovirus exposure and HLA in healthy donors. Germline loops: CDR1 SGHVS, CDR2 FQNEAQ. With V trimmed by 3 bases and J by 9 bases, 14 bases remained unmatched. There are 16 residues in the CDR3. The PCR employed 60 Vbeta primers together with 13 Jbeta primers. This table comes from immunoSEQ multiplex PCR, and its TCRdb copy is limited to in-frame clones, with some not included. The data hold roughly 150,000 clones, with roughly 73% observed a single time. The rearrangement links TRBV7-8 to TRBJ1-5; 7 nucleotides agree with TRBD1. Input material: PBMCs. The sequence derives from a man younger than 35 in good health and CMV-seropositive. CDR3 nucleotides: TGTGCCAGCAGCTTGGCCTCACTACAGGGGTTAAGGCCCCAGCATTTT. Its translation: CASSLASLQGLRPQHF.